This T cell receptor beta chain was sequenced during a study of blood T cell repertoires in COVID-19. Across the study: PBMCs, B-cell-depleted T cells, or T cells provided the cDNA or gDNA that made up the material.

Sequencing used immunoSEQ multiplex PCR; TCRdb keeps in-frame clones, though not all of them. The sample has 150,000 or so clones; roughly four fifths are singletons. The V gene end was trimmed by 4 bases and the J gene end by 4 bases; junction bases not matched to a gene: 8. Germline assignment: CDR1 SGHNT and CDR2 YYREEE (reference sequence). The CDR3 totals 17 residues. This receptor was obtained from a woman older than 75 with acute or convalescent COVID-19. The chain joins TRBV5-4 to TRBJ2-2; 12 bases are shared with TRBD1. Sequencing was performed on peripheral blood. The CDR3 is CASSTGTGGSGTGELFF. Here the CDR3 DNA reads TGTGCCAGCAGCACTGGGACAGGGGGCTCGGGCACCGGGGAGCTGTTTTTT.